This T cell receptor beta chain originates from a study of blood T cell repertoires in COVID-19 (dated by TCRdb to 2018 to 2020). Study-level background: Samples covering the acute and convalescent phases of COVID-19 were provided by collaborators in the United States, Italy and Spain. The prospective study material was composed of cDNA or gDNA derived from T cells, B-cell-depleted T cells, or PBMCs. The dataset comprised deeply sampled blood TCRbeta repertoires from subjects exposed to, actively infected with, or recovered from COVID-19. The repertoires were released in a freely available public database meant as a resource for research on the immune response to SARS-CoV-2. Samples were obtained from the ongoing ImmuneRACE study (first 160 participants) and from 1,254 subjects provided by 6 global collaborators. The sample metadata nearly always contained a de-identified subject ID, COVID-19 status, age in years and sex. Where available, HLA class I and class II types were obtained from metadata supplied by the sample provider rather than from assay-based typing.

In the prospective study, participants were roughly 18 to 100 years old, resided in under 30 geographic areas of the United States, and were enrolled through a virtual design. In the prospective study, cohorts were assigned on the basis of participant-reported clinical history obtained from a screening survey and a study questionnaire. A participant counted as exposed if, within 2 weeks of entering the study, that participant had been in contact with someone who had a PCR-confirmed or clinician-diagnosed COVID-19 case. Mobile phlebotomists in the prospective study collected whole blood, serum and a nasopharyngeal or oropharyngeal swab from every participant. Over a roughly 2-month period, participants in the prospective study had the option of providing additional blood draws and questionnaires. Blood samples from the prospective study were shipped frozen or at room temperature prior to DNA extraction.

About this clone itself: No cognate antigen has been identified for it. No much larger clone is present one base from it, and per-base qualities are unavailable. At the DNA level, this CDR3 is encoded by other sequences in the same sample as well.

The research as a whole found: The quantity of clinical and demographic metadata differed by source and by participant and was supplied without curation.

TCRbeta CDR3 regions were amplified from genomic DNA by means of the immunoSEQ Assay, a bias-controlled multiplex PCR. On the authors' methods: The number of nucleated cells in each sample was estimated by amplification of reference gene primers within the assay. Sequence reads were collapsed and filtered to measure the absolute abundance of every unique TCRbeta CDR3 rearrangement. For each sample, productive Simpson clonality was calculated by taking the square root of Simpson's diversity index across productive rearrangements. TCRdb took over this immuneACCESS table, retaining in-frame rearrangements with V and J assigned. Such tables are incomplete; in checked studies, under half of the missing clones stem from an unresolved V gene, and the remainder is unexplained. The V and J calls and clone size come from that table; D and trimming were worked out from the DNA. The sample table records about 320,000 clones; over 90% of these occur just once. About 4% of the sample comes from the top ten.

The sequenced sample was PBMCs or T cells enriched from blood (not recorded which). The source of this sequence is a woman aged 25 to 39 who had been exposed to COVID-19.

The nucleotide sequence is TGCGCCAGCAGCTTGGGACAGGAGGACGAGCAGTACTTC. It translates as CASSLGQEDEQYF. The chain joins TRBV5-1 to TRBJ2-7, with TRBD1 tentatively as D gene (6 bases match). Per the germline V gene, SGHRS is the CDR1 and YFSETQ is the CDR2. From the cysteine up to the phenylalanine, the CDR3 has a length of 13 residues. CDR3 DNA only is kept here, 39 bases in frame from base 1. Between the V and J ends, shortened by 0 bases and 5 bases respectively, the junction contains 9 bases.